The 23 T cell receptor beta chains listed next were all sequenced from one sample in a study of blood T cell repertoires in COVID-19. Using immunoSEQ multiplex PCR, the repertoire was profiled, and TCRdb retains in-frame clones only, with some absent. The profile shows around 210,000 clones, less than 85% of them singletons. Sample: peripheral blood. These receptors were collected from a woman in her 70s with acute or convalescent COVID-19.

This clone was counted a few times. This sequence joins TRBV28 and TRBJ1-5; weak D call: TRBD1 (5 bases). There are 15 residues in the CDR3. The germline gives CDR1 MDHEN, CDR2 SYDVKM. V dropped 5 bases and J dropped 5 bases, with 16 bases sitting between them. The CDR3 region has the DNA TGTGCCAGCAGTCCCATCCGGGGGGGGGATCAGCCCCAGCATTTT. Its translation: CASSPIRGGDQPQHF.

The CDR3 nucleotides are TGTGCCGGTGGACAGGGGGCCTACGAGCAGTACTTC. This translates into CAGGQGAYEQYF. The V call is TRBV30, the J call TRBJ2-7, with 10 bases identical to TRBD1. Germline CDR1 GTSNPN, CDR2 SVGIG (reference sequence). CDR3 size: 12 residues. V was clipped by 8 bases and J by 2 bases; unmatched bases: 3.

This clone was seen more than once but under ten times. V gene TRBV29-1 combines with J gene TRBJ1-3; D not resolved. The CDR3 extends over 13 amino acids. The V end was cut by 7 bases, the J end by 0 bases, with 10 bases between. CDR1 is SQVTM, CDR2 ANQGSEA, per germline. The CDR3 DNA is TGCAGCGGCATACTCGGCTCTGGAAACACCATATATTTT. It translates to CSGILGSGNTIYF.

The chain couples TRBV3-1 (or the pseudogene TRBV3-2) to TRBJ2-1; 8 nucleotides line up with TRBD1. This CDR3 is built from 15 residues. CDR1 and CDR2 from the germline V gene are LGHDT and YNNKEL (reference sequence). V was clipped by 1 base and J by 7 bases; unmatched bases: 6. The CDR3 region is CASSQGQGSGNEQFF. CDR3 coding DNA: TGTGCCAGCAGCCAAGGACAGGGGTCCGGAAATGAGCAGTTCTTC.

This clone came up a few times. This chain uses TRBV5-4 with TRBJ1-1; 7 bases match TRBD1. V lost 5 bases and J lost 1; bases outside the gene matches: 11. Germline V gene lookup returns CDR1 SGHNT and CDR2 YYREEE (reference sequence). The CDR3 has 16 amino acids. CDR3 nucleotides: TGTGCCAGCAGTCGGGTGACAGGGACGAGGAACACTGAAGCTTTCTTT. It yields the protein CASSRVTGTRNTEAFF.

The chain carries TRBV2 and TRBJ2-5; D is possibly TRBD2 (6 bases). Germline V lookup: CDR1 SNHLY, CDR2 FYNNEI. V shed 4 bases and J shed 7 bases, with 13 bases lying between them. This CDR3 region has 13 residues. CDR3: CASSGDSQGTQYF. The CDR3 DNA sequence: TGTGCCAGCAGTGGGGACTCCCAGGGGACCCAGTACTTC.

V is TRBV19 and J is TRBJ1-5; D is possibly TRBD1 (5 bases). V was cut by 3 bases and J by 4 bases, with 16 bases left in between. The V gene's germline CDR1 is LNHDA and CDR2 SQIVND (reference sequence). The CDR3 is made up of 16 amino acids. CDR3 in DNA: TGTGCCAGTAGTATGGGGCAGGGTCCAGGGAATCAGCCCCAGCATTTT. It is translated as CASSMGQGPGNQPQHF.

The CDR3 loop is CASSQELADYNEQFF. The CDR3 region has the DNA TGTGCCAGCAGCCAGGAACTAGCGGATTACAATGAGCAGTTCTTC. The rearrangement joins TRBV3-1 (or the pseudogene TRBV3-2) to TRBJ2-1, with 8 bases lining up with TRBD2. Germline assignment: CDR1 LGHDT and CDR2 YNNKEL (reference sequence). J was trimmed by 4 bases and V by 3 bases; bases with no gene match: 5. This CDR3 spans 15 amino acids.

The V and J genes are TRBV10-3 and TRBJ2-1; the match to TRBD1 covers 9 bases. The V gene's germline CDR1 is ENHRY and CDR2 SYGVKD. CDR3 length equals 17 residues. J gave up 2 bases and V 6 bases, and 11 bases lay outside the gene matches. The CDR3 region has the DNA TGTGCCATCAGCACTGGAGACAGGGGGGGACCCTACAATGAGCAGTTCTTC. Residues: CAISTGDRGGPYNEQFF.

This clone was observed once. CDR3 nucleotides: TGTGCCAGTACCGGGGCTCGACAGGGGGAGAATTCACCCCTCCACTTT. It specifies CASTGARQGENSPLHF. The chain couples TRBV19 to TRBJ1-6; 9 bases line up with TRBD1. The CDR3 is 16 amino acids. CDR1 is LNHDA, CDR2 SQIVND, per germline (reference sequence). J lost 7 bases, V lost 7 bases, and 11 bases had no gene match.

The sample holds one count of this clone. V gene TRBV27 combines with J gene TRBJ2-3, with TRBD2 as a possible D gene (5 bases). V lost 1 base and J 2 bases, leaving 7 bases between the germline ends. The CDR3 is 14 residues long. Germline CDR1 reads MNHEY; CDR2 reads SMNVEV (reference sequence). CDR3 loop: CASSLFLATDTQYF. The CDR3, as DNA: TGTGCCAGCAGTTTATTTCTAGCCACAGATACGCAGTATTTT.

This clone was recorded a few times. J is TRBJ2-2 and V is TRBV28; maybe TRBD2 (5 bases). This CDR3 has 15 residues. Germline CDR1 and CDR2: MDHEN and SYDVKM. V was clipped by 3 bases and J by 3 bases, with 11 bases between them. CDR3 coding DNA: TGTGCCAGCAGTTTGGGGAGCGGATACACCGGGGAGCTGTTTTTT. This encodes CASSLGSGYTGELFF.

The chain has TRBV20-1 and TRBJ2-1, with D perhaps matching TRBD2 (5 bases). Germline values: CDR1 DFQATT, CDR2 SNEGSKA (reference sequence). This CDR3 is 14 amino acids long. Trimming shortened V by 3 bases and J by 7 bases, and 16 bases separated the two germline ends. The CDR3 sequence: CSASRLEVLNEQFF. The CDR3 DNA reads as TGCAGTGCTAGTCGCTTGGAGGTATTGAATGAGCAGTTCTTC.

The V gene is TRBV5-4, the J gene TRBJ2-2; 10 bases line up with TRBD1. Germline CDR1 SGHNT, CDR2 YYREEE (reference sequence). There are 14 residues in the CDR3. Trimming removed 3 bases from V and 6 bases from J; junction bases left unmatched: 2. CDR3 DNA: TGTGCCAGCAGCTCCGACAGGGGGCCCGGGGAGCTGTTTTTT. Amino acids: CASSSDRGPGELFF.

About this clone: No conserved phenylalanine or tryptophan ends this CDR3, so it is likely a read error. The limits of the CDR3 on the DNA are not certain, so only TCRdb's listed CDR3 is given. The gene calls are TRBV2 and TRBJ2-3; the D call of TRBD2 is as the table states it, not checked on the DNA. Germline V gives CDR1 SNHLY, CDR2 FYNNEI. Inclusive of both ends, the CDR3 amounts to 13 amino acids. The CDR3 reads CASSEEGLADHRL.

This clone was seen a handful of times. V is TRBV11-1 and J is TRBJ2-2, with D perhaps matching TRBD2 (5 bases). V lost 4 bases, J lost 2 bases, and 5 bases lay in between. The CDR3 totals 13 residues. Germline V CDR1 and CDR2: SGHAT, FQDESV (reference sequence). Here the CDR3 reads CASSWTNTGELFF. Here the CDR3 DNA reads TGTGCCAGCAGCTGGACTAACACCGGGGAGCTGTTTTTT.

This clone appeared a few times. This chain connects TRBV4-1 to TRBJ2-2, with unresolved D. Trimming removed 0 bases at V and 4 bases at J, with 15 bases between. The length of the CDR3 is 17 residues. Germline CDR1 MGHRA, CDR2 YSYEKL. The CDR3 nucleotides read TGCGCCAGCAGCCAAGAAACCCCCGTGGCAGGCACCGGGGAGCTGTTTTTT. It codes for CASSQETPVAGTGELFF.

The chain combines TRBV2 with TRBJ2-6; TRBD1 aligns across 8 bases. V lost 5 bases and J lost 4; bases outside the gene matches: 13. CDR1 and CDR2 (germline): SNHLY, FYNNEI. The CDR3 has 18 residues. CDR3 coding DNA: TGTGCCAGCAGTCCAAGGGTCGCAGGGGGCGCGGGGGCCAACGTCCTGACTTTC. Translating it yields CASSPRVAGGAGANVLTF. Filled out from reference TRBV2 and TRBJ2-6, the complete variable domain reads EPEVTQTPSHQVTQMGQEVILRCVPISNHLYFYWYRQILGQKVEFLVSFYNNEISEKSEIFDDQFSVERPDGSNFTLKIRSTKLEDSAMYFCASSPRVAGGAGANVLTFGAGSRLTVL.

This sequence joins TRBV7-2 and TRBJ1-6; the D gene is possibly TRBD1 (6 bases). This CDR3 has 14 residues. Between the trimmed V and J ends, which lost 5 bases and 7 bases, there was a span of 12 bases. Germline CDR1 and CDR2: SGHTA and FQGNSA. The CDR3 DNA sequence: TGTGCCAGCAGCCCGGACAGTGGAAATTCACCCCTCCACTTT. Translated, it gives CASSPDSGNSPLHF.

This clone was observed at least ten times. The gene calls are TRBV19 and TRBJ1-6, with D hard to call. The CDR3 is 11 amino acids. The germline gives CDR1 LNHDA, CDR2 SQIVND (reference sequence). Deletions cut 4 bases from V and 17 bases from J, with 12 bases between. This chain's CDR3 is CASSTQTGFHF. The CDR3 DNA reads TGTGCCAGTAGTACCCAGACGGGGTTCCACTTT.

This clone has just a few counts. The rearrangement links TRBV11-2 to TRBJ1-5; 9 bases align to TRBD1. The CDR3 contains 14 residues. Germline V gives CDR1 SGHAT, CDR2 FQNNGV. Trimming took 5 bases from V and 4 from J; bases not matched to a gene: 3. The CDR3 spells CASSEDRGNQPQHF. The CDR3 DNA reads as TGTGCCAGCAGCGAGGACAGGGGAAATCAGCCCCAGCATTTT.

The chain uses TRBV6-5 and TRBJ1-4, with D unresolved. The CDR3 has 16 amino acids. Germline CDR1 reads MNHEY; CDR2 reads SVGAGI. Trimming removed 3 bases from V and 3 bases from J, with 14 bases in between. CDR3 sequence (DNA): TGTGCCAGCAGTTATGGTGGGGAGTTAGCTAATGAAAAACTGTTTTTT. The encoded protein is CASSYGGELANEKLFF.

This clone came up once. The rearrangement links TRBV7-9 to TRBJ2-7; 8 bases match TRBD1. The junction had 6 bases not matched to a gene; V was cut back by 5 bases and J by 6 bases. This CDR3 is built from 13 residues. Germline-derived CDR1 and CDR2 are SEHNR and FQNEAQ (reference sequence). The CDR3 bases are TGTGCCAGCAGCCCTCAACAGGGGGGCGAGCAGTACTTC. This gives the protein CASSPQQGGEQYF. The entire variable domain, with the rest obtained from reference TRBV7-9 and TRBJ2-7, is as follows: DTGVSQNPRHKITKRGQNVTFRCDPISEHNRLYWYRQTLGQGPEFLTYFQNEAQLEKSRLLSDRFSAERPKGSFSTLEIQRTEQGDSAMYLCASSPQQGGEQYFGPGTRLTVT.